One and the same sample provided the 8 T cell receptor beta chains below, sequenced in a study of cytomegalovirus exposure and HLA in healthy donors. PCR amplification relied on 60 Vbeta primers (plus 13 Jbeta primers). Using immunoSEQ multiplex PCR, the repertoire was profiled, and TCRdb retains in-frame clones only, with some absent. The table shows about 130,000 clones, with around 79% occurring only once. The sequencing sample was made of PBMCs. The source is a woman aged 40 to 55 in good health and CMV-seropositive.

The chain couples TRBV27 to TRBJ2-5, with TRBD1 identical over 8 bases. There are 13 residues in the CDR3. V was pared by 2 bases and J by 4 bases, with 0 bases of the junction left unmatched. Germline CDR1 and CDR2: MNHEY and SMNVEV (reference sequence). The CDR3 loop reads CASSLQGAETQYF. CDR3 nucleotide sequence: TGTGCCAGCAGTTTACAGGGGGCAGAGACCCAGTACTTC.

Written as DNA, the CDR3 is TGTGCCAGCAGCCCCCGGGGGGTAGGGCGGACTGAAGCTTTCTTT. Its translation: CASSPRGVGRTEAFF. This rearrangement joins TRBV7-2 to TRBJ1-1; D is perhaps TRBD1 (5 bases). The V gene's germline CDR1 is SGHTA and CDR2 FQGNSA. The CDR3 spans 15 residues. V was cut by 5 bases and J by 5 bases, with 18 bases left in between.

The chain carries TRBV2 and TRBJ2-5; D may be TRBD1 (5 bases). Trimming left V 3 bases short and J 2 bases short, with 7 bases between. The germline CDR1 and CDR2 sequences are SNHLY and FYNNEI. The CDR3 is 13 residues long. CDR3 loop: CASSDRDQETQYF. CDR3 DNA sequence: TGTGCCAGCAGTGACAGGGATCAAGAGACCCAGTACTTC.

The chain recombines TRBV2 with TRBJ1-1; D gene ambiguous. Deletions cut 2 bases from V and 6 bases from J, with 13 bases between. The CDR3 totals 14 residues. From germline, CDR1 is SNHLY and CDR2 FYNNEI. The CDR3 loop is CASSERSPRSEAFF. Written as DNA, the CDR3 is TGTGCCAGCAGTGAAAGGAGCCCCCGGTCTGAAGCTTTCTTT.

A remark on this clone: One end of the junction does not line up with germline, which may come from a read error. V gene TRBV4-1 combines with J gene TRBJ2-7; the D is unclear. Germline CDR1 MGHRA, CDR2 YSYEKL. The CDR3 has 16 residues. Here the CDR3 reads CASSQVGQAPSNEQYF. The CDR3 DNA reads TGCGCCAGCAGCCAAGTTGGGCAGGCTCCCTCCAACGAGCAGTACTTC.

In its sample, this clone was seen once. The chain recombines TRBV7-3 with TRBJ2-1, with D possibly being TRBD2 (5 bases). The CDR3 loop spans 14 amino acids. Germline V gene data show CDR1 as SGHTA and CDR2 as FQGTGA. V lost 5 bases, J lost 5 bases, and 13 bases lay in between. CDR3 nucleotides: TGTGCCAGCAGCGCTCTGGCAGCGGACAATGAGCAGTTCTTC. Its protein product is CASSALAADNEQFF. The full variable domain, completed using reference TRBV7-3 and TRBJ2-1, is GAGVSQTPSNKVTEKGKYVELRCDPISGHTALYWYRQSLGQGPEFLIYFQGTGAADDSGLPNDRFFAVRPEGSVSTLKIQRTERGDSAVYLCASSALAADNEQFFGPGTRLTVL.

Only one count was recorded for this clone. The chain joins TRBV6-5 to TRBJ2-7; unclear D gene. Germline assignment: CDR1 MNHEY and CDR2 SVGAGI. There are 12 residues in the CDR3. Trimming took off 8 bases at V and 4 bases at J, with 12 bases between the two ends. This CDR3 is CASGSTEYEQYF. In DNA, the CDR3 is TGTGCCAGCGGATCCACAGAGTACGAGCAGTACTTC.

The V gene is TRBV28, the J gene TRBJ2-5; TRBD2 might be the D (6 bases). Deletions cut 7 bases from V and 3 bases from J, with 12 bases between. The germline CDR1 and CDR2 sequences are MDHEN and SYDVKM. This CDR3 contains 13 residues. The CDR3 sequence is CASNLGGKETQYF. The CDR3 DNA follows: TGTGCCAGCAACCTAGGAGGGAAAGAGACCCAGTACTTC. Full variable domain (remainder filled in from reference TRBV28 and TRBJ2-5): DVKVTQSSRYLVKRTGEKVFLECVQDMDHENMFWYRQDPGLGLRLIYFSYDVKMKEKGDIPEGYSVSREKKERFSLILESASTNQTSMYLCASNLGGKETQYFGPGTRLLVL.